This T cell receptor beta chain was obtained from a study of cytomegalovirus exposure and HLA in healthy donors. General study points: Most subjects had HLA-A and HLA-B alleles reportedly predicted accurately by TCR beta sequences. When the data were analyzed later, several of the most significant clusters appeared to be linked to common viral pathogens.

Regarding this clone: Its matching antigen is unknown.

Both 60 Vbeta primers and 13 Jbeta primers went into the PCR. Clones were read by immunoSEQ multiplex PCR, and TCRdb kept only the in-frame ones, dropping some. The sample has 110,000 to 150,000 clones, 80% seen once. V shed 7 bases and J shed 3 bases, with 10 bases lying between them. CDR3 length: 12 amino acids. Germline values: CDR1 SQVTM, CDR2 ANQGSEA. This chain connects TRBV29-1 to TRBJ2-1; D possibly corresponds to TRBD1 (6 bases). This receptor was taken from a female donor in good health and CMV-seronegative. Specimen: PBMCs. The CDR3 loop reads CSEGTLYNEQFF. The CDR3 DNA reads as TGCAGCGAGGGGACACTCTACAATGAGCAGTTCTTC.